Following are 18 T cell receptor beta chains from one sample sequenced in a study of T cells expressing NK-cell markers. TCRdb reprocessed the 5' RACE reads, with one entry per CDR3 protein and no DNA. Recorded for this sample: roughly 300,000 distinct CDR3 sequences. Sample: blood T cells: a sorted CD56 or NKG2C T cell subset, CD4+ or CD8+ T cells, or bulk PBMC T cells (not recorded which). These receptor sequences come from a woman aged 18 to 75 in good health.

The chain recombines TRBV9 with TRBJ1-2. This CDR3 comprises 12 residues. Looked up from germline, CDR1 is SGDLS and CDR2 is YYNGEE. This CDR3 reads CASSVEGYGYTF.

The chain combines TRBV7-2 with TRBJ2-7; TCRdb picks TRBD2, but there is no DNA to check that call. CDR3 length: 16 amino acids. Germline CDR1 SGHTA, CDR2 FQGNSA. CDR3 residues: CASSLTRGRLAYEQYF.

The CDR3: CASSLARGDHGELFF. The chain is built from TRBV5-1 and TRBJ2-2; TCRdb returns TRBD1, unconfirmable since there is no DNA. The CDR3 extends over 15 amino acids. Looked up from germline, CDR1 is SGHRS and CDR2 is YFSETQ.

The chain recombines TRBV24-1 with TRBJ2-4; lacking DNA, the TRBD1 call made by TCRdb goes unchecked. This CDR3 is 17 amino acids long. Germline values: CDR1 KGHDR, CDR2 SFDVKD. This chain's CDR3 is CATSESGQGLTKNIQYF.

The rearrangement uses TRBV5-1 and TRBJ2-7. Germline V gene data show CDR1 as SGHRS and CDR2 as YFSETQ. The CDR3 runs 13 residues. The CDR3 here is CASSLTVTYEQYF.

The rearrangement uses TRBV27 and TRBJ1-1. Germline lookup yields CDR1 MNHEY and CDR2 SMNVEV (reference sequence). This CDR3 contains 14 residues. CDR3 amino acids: CASKGGGGSTEAFF.

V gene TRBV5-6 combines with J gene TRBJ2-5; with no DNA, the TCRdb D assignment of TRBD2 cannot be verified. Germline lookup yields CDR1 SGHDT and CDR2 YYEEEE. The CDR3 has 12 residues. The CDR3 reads CASSYASKTQYF. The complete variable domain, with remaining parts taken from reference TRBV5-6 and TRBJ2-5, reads DAGVTQSPTHLIKTRGQQVTLRCSPKSGHDTVSWYQQALGQGPQFIFQYYEEEERQRGNFPDRFSGHQFPNYSSELNVNALLLGDSALYLCASSYASKTQYFGPGTRLLVL.

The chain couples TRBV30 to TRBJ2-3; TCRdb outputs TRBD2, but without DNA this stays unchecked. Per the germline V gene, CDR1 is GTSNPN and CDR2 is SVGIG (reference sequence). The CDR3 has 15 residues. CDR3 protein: CAWGKGVGLTDTQYF.

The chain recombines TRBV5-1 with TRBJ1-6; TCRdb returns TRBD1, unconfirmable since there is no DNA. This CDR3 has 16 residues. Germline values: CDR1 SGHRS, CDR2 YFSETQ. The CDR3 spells CASSPGGSSYNSPLHF. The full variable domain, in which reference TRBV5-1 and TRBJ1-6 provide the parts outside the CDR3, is KAGVTQTPRYLIKTRGQQVTLSCSPISGHRSVSWYQQTPGQGLQFLFEYFSETQRNKGNFPGRFSGRQFSNSRSEMNVSTLELGDSALYLCASSPGGSSYNSPLHFGNGTRLTVT.

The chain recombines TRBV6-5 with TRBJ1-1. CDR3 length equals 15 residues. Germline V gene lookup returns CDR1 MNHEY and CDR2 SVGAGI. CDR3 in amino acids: CASSSDRRANTEAFF.

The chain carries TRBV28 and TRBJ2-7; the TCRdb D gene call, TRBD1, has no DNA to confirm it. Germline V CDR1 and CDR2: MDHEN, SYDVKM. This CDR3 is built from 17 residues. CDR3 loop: CASSSPALPGDLDEQYF.

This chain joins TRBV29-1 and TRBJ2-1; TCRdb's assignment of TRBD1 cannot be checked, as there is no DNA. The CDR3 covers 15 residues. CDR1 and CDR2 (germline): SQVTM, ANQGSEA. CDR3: CSVGTVSILYNEQFF.

This chain's CDR3 is CASSQDYGTSGGETQYF. V gene TRBV4-3 combines with J gene TRBJ2-5; TCRdb outputs TRBD2, but without DNA this stays unchecked. This CDR3 comprises 17 residues. The germline V gene encodes CDR1 LGHNA and CDR2 YSLEER.

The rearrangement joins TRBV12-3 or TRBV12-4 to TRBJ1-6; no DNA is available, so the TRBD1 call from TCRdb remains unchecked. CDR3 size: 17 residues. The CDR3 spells CASSVTGPTSYNSPLHF.

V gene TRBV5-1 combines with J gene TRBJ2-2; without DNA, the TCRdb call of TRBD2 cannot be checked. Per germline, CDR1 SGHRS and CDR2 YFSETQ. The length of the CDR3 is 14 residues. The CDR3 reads CASSLTSGGGELFF. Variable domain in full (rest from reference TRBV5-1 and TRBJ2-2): KAGVTQTPRYLIKTRGQQVTLSCSPISGHRSVSWYQQTPGQGLQFLFEYFSETQRNKGNFPGRFSGRQFSNSRSEMNVSTLELGDSALYLCASSLTSGGGELFFGEGSRLTVL.

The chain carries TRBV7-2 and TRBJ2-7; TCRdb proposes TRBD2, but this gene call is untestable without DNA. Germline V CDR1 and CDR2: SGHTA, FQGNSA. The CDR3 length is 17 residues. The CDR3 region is CASSPPMRSSGGKEQYF.

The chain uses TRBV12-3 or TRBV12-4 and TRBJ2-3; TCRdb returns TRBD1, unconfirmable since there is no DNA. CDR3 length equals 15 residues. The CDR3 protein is CASSYRDSSTDTQYF.

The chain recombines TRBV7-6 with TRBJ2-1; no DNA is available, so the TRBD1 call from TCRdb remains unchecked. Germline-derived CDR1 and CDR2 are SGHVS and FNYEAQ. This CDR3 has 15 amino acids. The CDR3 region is CASSLGPGIHNEQFF.